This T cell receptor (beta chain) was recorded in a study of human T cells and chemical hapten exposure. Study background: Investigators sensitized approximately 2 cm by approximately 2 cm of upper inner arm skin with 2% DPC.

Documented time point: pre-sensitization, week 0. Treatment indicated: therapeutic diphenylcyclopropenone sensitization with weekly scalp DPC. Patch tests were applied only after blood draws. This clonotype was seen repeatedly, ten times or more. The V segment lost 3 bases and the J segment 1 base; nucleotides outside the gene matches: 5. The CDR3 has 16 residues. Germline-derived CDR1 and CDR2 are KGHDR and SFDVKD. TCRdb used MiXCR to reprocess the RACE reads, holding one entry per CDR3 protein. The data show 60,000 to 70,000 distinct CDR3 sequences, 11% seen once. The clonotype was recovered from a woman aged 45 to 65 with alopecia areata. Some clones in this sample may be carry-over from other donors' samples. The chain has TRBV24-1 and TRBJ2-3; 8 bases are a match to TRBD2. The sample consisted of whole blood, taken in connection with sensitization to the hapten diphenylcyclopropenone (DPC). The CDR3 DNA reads TGTGCCACCAGTGATGCACGGGGGGGCCGCACAGATACGCAGTATTTT. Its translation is CATSDARGGRTDTQYF.